Below are 25 T cell receptor beta chains sequenced from a single sample in a study of blood T cell repertoires in COVID-19. Repertoires were generated with immunoSEQ multiplex PCR, while TCRdb's copy carries only in-frame clones and drops some. The sample includes about 74,000 clones, roughly four fifths seen only once; the top ten take around 35%. The sequenced sample was peripheral blood. Receptor source: a man in his 70s with acute or convalescent COVID-19.

This sequence joins TRBV19 and TRBJ2-3; 8 nucleotides match TRBD1. The germline V gene has CDR1 LNHDA and CDR2 SQIVND (reference sequence). The CDR3 totals 11 residues. With V trimmed by 5 bases and J by 12 bases, 4 bases remained unmatched. The CDR3 coding sequence is TGTGCCAGTAGTCTCGACAGGGGTCAGTATTTT. It is translated as CASSLDRGQYF.

The V and J genes are TRBV6-2 or TRBV6-3 and TRBJ2-3; D remains unclear. Germline V gives CDR1 MNHEY, CDR2 SVGEGT. With 4 bases removed from V and 6 bases from J, the gap between germline ends came to 14 bases. This CDR3 has 14 amino acids. DNA for the CDR3: TGTGCCAGCAGTTTCAGCCCGACCAGGGATACGCAGTATTTT. Protein product: CASSFSPTRDTQYF.

The genes are TRBV18 and TRBJ2-3; 7 bases map to TRBD2. Unmatched junction bases numbered 5, after V lost 1 base and J lost 1 base. Germline CDR1 reads KGHSH; CDR2 reads LQKENI. The CDR3 extends over 16 amino acids. The CDR3 protein is CASSPRGRGGTDTQYF. The CDR3, as DNA: TGTGCCAGCTCACCACGTGGACGGGGGGGCACAGATACGCAGTATTTT.

This chain joins TRBV5-3 and TRBJ2-7; a weak D match, TRBD2 (6 bases). TRBV5-3 is an open reading frame whose function is uncertain. The CDR3 is made up of 15 amino acids. Trimming stripped 0 bases from V and 4 bases from J, with 14 bases between. The CDR3 sequence: CARSLDSDGGYEQYF. In DNA form, the CDR3 reads TGTGCCAGAAGCTTGGACAGCGACGGAGGGTACGAGCAGTACTTC.

CDR3 in amino acids: CASSPMGSGNIQYF. The CDR3 DNA follows: TGTGCCAGCAGCCCGATGGGCAGCGGAAACATTCAGTACTTC. This chain joins TRBV14 and TRBJ2-4; D is possibly TRBD2 (5 bases). This CDR3 spans 14 amino acids. V was cut by 4 bases and J by 6 bases, with 13 bases left in between. Germline values: CDR1 SGHDN, CDR2 FVKESK.

The chain combines TRBV7-2 with TRBJ1-2; 8 bases agree with TRBD1. J gave up 10 bases and V 2 bases, and 21 bases lay outside the gene matches. CDR1 and CDR2 from the germline V gene are SGHTA and FQGNSA. There are 18 residues in the CDR3. The CDR3 loop is CASSLSYQGALGSRVYTF. Written as DNA, the CDR3 is TGTGCCAGCAGCTTAAGCTATCAGGGGGCGCTTGGTTCCCGCGTCTACACCTTC.

A single count supports this clone. V gene TRBV7-2 combines with J gene TRBJ2-6; 7 positions match TRBD1. The CDR3 covers 16 residues. V lost 5 bases to trimming and J lost 8 bases; unmatched junction nucleotides: 12. From germline, CDR1 is SGHTA and CDR2 FQGNSA. CDR3 DNA: TGTGCCAGCAGCCCCCCCCGACAGGGTCTTTCCAACGTCCTGACTTTC. Amino acids: CASSPPRQGLSNVLTF.

The chain joins TRBV6-5 to TRBJ2-7; TRBD1 matches at 8 bases. This CDR3 has 14 residues. The ends lost 5 bases at V and 2 bases at J; junction bases unmatched: 5. Germline CDR1 reads MNHEY; CDR2 reads SVGAGI. Here the CDR3 DNA reads TGTGCCAGCAGTAGCACAGGGGGAACCTACGAGCAGTACTTC. Translated: CASSSTGGTYEQYF.

The chain has TRBV9 and TRBJ2-5, with TRBD2 matching over 9 bases. Germline V gene sequence: CDR1 SGDLS, CDR2 YYNGEE. The V gene end was trimmed by 7 bases and the J gene end by 5 bases; junction bases not matched to a gene: 15. This CDR3 has 16 residues. This chain's CDR3 is CASRGGFSGGTETQYF. Written as DNA, the CDR3 is TGTGCCAGCCGCGGGGGCTTCAGCGGGGGGACGGAGACCCAGTACTTC.

Only one count was recorded for this clone. This chain joins TRBV6-1 and TRBJ2-5, with D possibly being TRBD1 (6 bases). The CDR3 is made up of 15 amino acids. CDR1 is MNHNS, CDR2 SASEGT, per germline. Trimming took off 2 bases at V and 5 bases at J, with 15 bases between the two ends. In DNA form, the CDR3 reads TGTGCCAGCAGTGAATCCCCCACAGGGTTCGAGACCCAGTACTTC. It yields the protein CASSESPTGFETQYF.

The chain couples TRBV4-3 to TRBJ2-1; the match to TRBD2 covers 8 bases. Germline V lookup: CDR1 LGHNA, CDR2 YSLEER. The CDR3 sequence is 15 residues long. After removal of 5 bases from V and 1 base from J, the junction contained 4 bases not matched to a gene. CDR3 protein: CASSALAGSYNEQFF. In DNA, the CDR3 is TGCGCCAGCAGCGCGCTAGCGGGTTCCTACAATGAGCAGTTCTTC.

This rearrangement joins TRBV4-3 to TRBJ1-2; maybe TRBD1 (6 bases). Between the trimmed V and J ends, which lost 0 bases and 6 bases, there was a span of 14 bases. Germline V gives CDR1 LGHNA, CDR2 YSLEER. This CDR3 comprises 15 residues. Written as DNA, the CDR3 is TGCGCCAGCAGCCAAGATGGCAGGGGCGGCGATGGCTACACCTTC. This codes for CASSQDGRGGDGYTF.

The J gene is TRBJ2-7, the V gene TRBV5-1, with 7 bases fitting TRBD1. In germline, CDR1 is SGHRS, CDR2 YFSETQ. This CDR3 spans 15 amino acids. V gave up 0 bases and J gave up 5 bases; unmatched junction bases: 8. The CDR3 is CASSLAVGGRDEQYF. CDR3 nucleotide sequence: TGCGCCAGCAGCTTGGCGGTAGGGGGCAGGGACGAGCAGTACTTC.

This clone was observed a single time. This chain joins TRBV6-5 and TRBJ1-2; TRBD1 is a possible D gene (5 bases). Trimming pared 7 bases from V and 2 bases from J, leaving 17 bases between. Germline V CDR1 and CDR2: MNHEY, SVGAGI. The CDR3 is made up of 15 amino acids. The CDR3 bases are TGTGCCAGCAACACCCGGGGGGAGGGAAACTATGGCTACACCTTC. Residues: CASNTRGEGNYGYTF.

The chain links TRBV5-4 to TRBJ2-1; a possible D gene is TRBD2 (6 bases). V lost 2 bases and J lost 6, with 12 bases in between. The CDR3 is 14 residues long. The germline V gene has CDR1 SGHNT and CDR2 YYREEE (reference sequence). The CDR3 coding sequence is TGTGCCAGCAGCTTCCCCGGGAGCCTCAATGAGCAGTTCTTC. Its protein is CASSFPGSLNEQFF.

CDR3 bases: TGTGCCAGCAGTTACTCAGGTCCAGGGGGCGATGGCTACACCTTC. This translates into CASSYSGPGGDGYTF. The V gene is TRBV6-5, the J gene TRBJ1-2; 8 bases align to TRBD1. Unmatched junction bases numbered 6, after V lost 0 bases and J lost 6 bases. This CDR3 contains 15 residues. From germline, CDR1 is MNHEY and CDR2 SVGAGI.

V gene TRBV5-3 combines with J gene TRBJ2-2, with D perhaps matching TRBD2 (6 bases). TRBV5-3 is an open reading frame, and its role is uncertain. V was shortened by 3 bases and J by 3 bases, with 21 bases between the two germline ends. This CDR3 is built from 18 residues. CDR3 in DNA: TGTGCCAGAAGCTGCCGGGACTCCCCCGTTCGGGACACCGGGGAGCTGTTTTTT. Protein: CARSCRDSPVRDTGELFF.

This rearrangement joins TRBV7-6 to TRBJ2-3; possibly TRBD2 for D (6 bases). The CDR3 runs to 17 residues. Deletions cut 2 bases from V and 0 bases from J, with 15 bases between. Germline V CDR1 and CDR2: SGHVS, FNYEAQ. The CDR3, as DNA: TGTGCCAGCAGCTTATACGGCCTAGCGACTAGCACAGATACGCAGTATTTT. Translation gives CASSLYGLATSTDTQYF.

The chain joins TRBV27 to TRBJ2-1; tentatively, D is TRBD1 (6 bases). The V gene lost 5 bases and the J gene lost 7 bases, with 18 bases spanning the gap. Germline V gene lookup returns CDR1 MNHEY and CDR2 SMNVEV (reference sequence). This CDR3 spans 15 amino acids. The CDR3 DNA reads as TGTGCCAGCAGTGTACAGGGTTTATCCAGGAATGAGCAGTTCTTC. Its translation is CASSVQGLSRNEQFF.

The chain has TRBV5-6 and TRBJ2-7; D is perhaps TRBD2 (6 bases). Deletions cut 4 bases from V and 0 bases from J, with 11 bases between. CDR3 length: 14 amino acids. Germline loops: CDR1 SGHDT, CDR2 YYEEEE. CDR3 coding DNA: TGTGCCAGCAGCGTAGGGAGGAGCTCCTACGAGCAGTACTTC. Encoded protein: CASSVGRSSYEQYF. Full variable domain (remainder filled in from reference TRBV5-6 and TRBJ2-7): DAGVTQSPTHLIKTRGQQVTLRCSPKSGHDTVSWYQQALGQGPQFIFQYYEEEERQRGNFPDRFSGHQFPNYSSELNVNALLLGDSALYLCASSVGRSSYEQYFGPGTRLTVT.

The chain joins TRBV10-3 to TRBJ2-7, with a tentative D call TRBD2 (5 bases). The CDR3 sequence is 13 residues long. V was cut by 3 bases and J by 3 bases, with 9 bases left in between. Germline loops: CDR1 ENHRY, CDR2 SYGVKD. DNA for the CDR3: TGTGCCATCAGTGACCCCGGGGACTACGAGCAGTACTTC. This gives the protein CAISDPGDYEQYF.

This clone was seen just once. The chain has TRBV2 and TRBJ1-1; D remains unclear. This CDR3 has 13 residues. Per the germline V gene, CDR1 is SNHLY and CDR2 is FYNNEI. The V end lost 5 bases, the J end lost 2 bases, and 9 bases lay between the germline ends. The CDR3 protein is CASSLALNTEAFF. The CDR3 DNA follows: TGTGCCAGCAGTCTAGCCCTAAACACTGAAGCTTTCTTT.

This clone is a singleton in its sample. This rearrangement joins TRBV9 to TRBJ1-2; maybe TRBD1 (6 bases). CDR3 length: 17 residues. Between the trimmed V and J ends, which lost 4 bases and 0 bases, there was a span of 19 bases. Germline assignment: CDR1 SGDLS and CDR2 YYNGEE. The CDR3 protein is CASSTQSTGKPNYGYTF. As DNA, the CDR3 is TGTGCCAGCAGCACACAAAGCACAGGGAAACCTAACTATGGCTACACCTTC.

The V gene is TRBV19, the J gene TRBJ2-7; the D gene is possibly TRBD2 (6 bases). V was shortened by 4 bases and J by 0 bases, with 10 bases between the two germline ends. The CDR3 is 14 residues long. The V gene's germline CDR1 is LNHDA and CDR2 SQIVND (reference sequence). This CDR3 reads CASSTTGSSYEQYF. CDR3 in DNA: TGTGCCAGTAGTACTACCGGGAGCTCCTACGAGCAGTACTTC.

The chain carries TRBV28 and TRBJ2-1; 12 positions match TRBD2. The J segment lost 12 bases and the V segment lost 6 bases, leaving 18 bases of the junction unmatched. The CDR3 is made up of 17 amino acids. Germline V gene lookup returns CDR1 MDHEN and CDR2 SYDVKM. The CDR3 region is CASSPLAGGPGWRVQFF. CDR3 DNA sequence: TGTGCCAGCAGCCCCCTAGCGGGAGGGCCTGGATGGCGCGTGCAGTTCTTC.